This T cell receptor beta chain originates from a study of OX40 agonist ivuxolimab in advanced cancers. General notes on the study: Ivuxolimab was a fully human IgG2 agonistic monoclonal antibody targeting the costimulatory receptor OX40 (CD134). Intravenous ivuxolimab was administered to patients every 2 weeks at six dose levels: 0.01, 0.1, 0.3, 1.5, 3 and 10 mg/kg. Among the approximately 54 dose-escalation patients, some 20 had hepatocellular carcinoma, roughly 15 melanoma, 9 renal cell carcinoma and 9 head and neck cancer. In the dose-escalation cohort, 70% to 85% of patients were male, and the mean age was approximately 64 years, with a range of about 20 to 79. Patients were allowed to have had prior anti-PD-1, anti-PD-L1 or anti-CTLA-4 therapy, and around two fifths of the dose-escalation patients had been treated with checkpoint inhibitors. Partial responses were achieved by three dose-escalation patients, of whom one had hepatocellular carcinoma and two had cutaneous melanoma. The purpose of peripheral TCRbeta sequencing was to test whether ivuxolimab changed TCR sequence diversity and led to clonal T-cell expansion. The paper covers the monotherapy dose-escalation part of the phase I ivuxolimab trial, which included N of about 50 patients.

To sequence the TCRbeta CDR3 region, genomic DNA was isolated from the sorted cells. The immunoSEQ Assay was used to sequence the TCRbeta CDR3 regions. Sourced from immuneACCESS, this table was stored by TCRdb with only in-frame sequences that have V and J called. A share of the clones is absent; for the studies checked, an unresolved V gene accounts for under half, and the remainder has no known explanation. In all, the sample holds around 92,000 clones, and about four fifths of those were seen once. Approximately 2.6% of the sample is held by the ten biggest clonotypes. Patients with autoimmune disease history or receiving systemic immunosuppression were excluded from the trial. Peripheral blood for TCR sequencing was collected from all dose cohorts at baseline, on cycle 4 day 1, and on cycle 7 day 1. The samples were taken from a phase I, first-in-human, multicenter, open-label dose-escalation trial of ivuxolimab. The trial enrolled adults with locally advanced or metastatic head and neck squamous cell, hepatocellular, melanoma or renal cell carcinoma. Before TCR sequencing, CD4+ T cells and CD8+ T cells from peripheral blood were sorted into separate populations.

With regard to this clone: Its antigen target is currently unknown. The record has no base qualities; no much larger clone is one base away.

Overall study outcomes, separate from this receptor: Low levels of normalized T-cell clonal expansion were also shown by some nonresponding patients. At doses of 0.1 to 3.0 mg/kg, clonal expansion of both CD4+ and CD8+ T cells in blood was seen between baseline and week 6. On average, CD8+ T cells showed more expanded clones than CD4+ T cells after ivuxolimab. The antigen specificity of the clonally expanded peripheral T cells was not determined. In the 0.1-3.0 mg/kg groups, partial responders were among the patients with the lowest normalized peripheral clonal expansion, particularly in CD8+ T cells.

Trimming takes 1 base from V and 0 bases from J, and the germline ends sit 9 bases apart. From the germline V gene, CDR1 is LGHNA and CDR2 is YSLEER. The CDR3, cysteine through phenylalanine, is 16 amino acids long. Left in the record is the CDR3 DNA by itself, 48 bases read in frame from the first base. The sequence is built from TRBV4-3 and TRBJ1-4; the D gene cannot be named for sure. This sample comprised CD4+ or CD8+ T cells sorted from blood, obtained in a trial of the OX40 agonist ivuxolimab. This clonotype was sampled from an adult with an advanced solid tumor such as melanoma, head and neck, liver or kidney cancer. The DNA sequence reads TGCGCCAGCAGCCAAGGAGGAAGTGCAACTAATGAAAAACTGTTTTTT. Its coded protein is CASSQGGSATNEKLFF.